The TCR beta chain described here comes from a study of response to subunit inactivated influenza vaccine. The table lists this clonotype with a few counts. Germline CDR1 MDHEN, CDR2 SYDVKM. CDR3 length equals 15 residues. The V and J ends lost 10 bases and 3 bases, in that order; junction bases with no gene match: 11. TCRdb called the RT-PCR reads again in MiXCR, with one record for every CDR3 protein. The table shows more than 450,000 distinct CDR3 sequences, with approximately 10% occurring only once. This sample was also put to use in a study of T cells expressing NK-cell markers. From that paper: A 5'RACE template switching approach incorporating UMIs was used to make TCR beta cDNA. From sorted CD3+CD56+NKG2C+, CD3+CD56+NKG2C- and CD3+CD56-NKG2C+ T cells came the TCR beta repertoires. The study sequenced eight donors, seven HCMV-seropositive and one seronegative.

The rearrangement joins TRBV28 to TRBJ2-2, with 7 bases lining up with TRBD2. The sequencing here drew on PBMCs from blood, taken on the day of vaccination. This TCR was recovered from a man aged 50 or older who received an inactivated influenza vaccine. The CDR3: CATSGTKTHTGELFF. CDR3 bases: TGTGCCACCTCCGGGACTAAGACTCACACCGGGGAGCTGTTTTTT.